These 29 T cell receptor beta chains were sequenced from one sample in a study of T cell clonality in common variable immunodeficiency. The data were produced by immunoSEQ multiplex PCR, yet TCRdb's version contains in-frame clones alone and is incomplete. The data show about 52,000 clones, with none appearing a single time. Sequencing used peripheral blood mononuclear cells. The receptors come from a person between 18 and 69 years old in good health.

This clone was seen at least ten times. The read comes to an end 3 residues before the CDR3 does, leaving the germline J gene to fill in the end. V gene TRBV5-1 combines with J gene TRBJ1-3, with TRBD1 matching 8 bases. From germline, CDR1 is SGHRS and CDR2 YFSETQ. CDR3 length equals 17 residues. V dropped 3 bases and J dropped 1; count of bases not matched to a gene: 9. The CDR3 sequence: CASSSRTGPTSGNTIYF. The part of the CDR3 DNA that was read is TGCGCCAGCAGCTCGAGGACAGGGCCTACATCTGGAAACACC.

This clone was observed at least ten times. The observed sequence ends 3 residues before the CDR3 terminus, with the missing tail filled in from the germline J gene. The chain uses TRBV9 and TRBJ2-5, with TRBD1 matching 7 bases. The CDR3 extends over 15 amino acids. V shed 4 bases, J shed 2 bases, and the junction held 8 bases outside the gene matches. CDR1 is SGDLS and CDR2 is YYNGEE in the germline V gene. Incomplete CDR3 DNA: TGTGCCAGCAGCACACCGACAGGGCTACAAGAGACC. Its protein is CASSTPTGLQET. The entire CDR3 sequence reads CASSTPTGLQETQYF. The full variable domain, completed using reference TRBV9 and TRBJ2-5, is DSGVTQTPKHLITATGQRVTLRCSPRSGDLSVYWYQQSLDQGLQFLIQYYNGEERAKGNILERFSAQQFPDLHSELNLSSLELGDSALYFCASSTPTGLQETQYFGPGTRLLVL.

In this sample, this clone turned up many times. Coverage ceases 3 residues before the CDR3 finishes, and the germline J gene fills in the end. This rearrangement joins TRBV11-2 to TRBJ2-2, with TRBD2 matching over 12 bases. The V and J ends lost 6 bases and 3 bases, in that order; junction bases with no gene match: 2. The CDR3 runs to 15 residues. The V gene's germline CDR1 is SGHAT and CDR2 FQNNGV. The CDR3 protein is CASSWTSGDTGELFF. CDR3 DNA (partial): TGTGCCAGCAGTTGGACTAGCGGGGACACCGGGGAG.

This clone was counted ten times or more. The CDR3 region is CASIGGFYNEQFF. CDR3 DNA, as far as it was read: TGTGCCAGTATTGGGGGGTTTTACAATGAG. This sequence joins TRBV19 and TRBJ2-1; TRBD2 is a possible D gene (6 bases). Coverage ceases 3 residues before the CDR3 finishes, and the germline J gene fills in the end. V was clipped by 7 bases and J by 4 bases, with 11 bases between them. CDR1 is LNHDA, CDR2 SQIVND, per germline (reference sequence). The CDR3 runs 13 residues.

This clone was observed many times. Read coverage stops 3 residues before the CDR3 terminus; the germline J gene supplies the remainder. The V call is TRBV2, the J call TRBJ2-3, with D tentatively TRBD2 (6 bases). The CDR3 is made up of 15 amino acids. V was trimmed by 5 bases and J by 0 bases, leaving 12 bases between them. Germline lookup yields CDR1 SNHLY and CDR2 FYNNEI. CDR3 protein: CASSTPGLSTDTQYF. The sequenced part of the CDR3 DNA is TGTGCCAGCAGTACCCCGGGACTCAGCACAGATACG.

At least ten counts were recorded for this clone. The CDR3 extends 3 residues past the end of the read, so its final part is completed from the germline J gene. The V and J genes are TRBV5-1 and TRBJ2-2; 9 bases are shared with TRBD1. The junction had 20 bases not matched to a gene; V was cut back by 5 bases and J by 6 bases. Germline V gene lookup returns CDR1 SGHRS and CDR2 YFSETQ. This CDR3 has 19 amino acids. Incomplete CDR3 DNA: TGCGCCAGCAGGCCCGAGGCCCTTACAGGGGGCAGGGGTTCCGGGGAG. This sequence encodes CASRPEALTGGRGSGE. The whole CDR3 protein is CASRPEALTGGRGSGELFF.

This clone came up many times. The CDR3 end falls 3 residues outside the read, so it is completed with the germline J gene. This sequence joins TRBV18 and TRBJ2-3, with 10 bases identical to TRBD2. The ends lost 3 bases at V and 3 bases at J; junction bases unmatched: 0. This CDR3 comprises 14 residues. CDR1 is KGHSH and CDR2 is LQKENI in the germline V gene. The CDR3 here is CASSPTSGTDTQYF. The DNA read from the CDR3 is TGTGCCAGCTCACCGACTAGCGGGACAGATACG. Drawing the rest from reference TRBV18 and TRBJ2-3, the complete variable domain is NAGVMQNPRHLVRRRGQEARLRCSPMKGHSHVYWYRQLPEEGLKFMVYLQKENIIDESGMPKERFSAEFPKEGPSILRIQQVVRGDSAAYFCASSPTSGTDTQYFGPGTRLTVL.

This clone was observed at least ten times. The CDR3 end is not reached by the read, which stops 3 residues before it; the germline J gene fills it in. The chain employs TRBV4-1 and TRBJ1-5; 7 bases line up with TRBD1. This CDR3 comprises 16 residues. Germline lookup yields CDR1 MGHRA and CDR2 YSYEKL. With V trimmed by 4 bases and J by 5 bases, 11 bases remained unmatched. The CDR3: CASSRTQGPPDQPQHF. The CDR3 DNA, read in part, is TGCGCCAGCAGCCGAACACAGGGGCCCCCCGATCAGCCC.

This clone was seen ten or more times. The CDR3 end falls 3 residues outside the read, so it is completed with the germline J gene. V usage is TRBV9 and J usage is TRBJ2-5; the D gene is possibly TRBD1 (5 bases). The V end was cut by 3 bases, the J end by 2 bases, with 14 bases between. Per germline, CDR1 SGDLS and CDR2 YYNGEE. This CDR3 has 15 residues. The DNA read from the CDR3 is TGTGCCAGCAGCGCCCGCGACAGCACTCAAGAGACC. As protein: CASSARDSTQET. The whole CDR3 sequence reads CASSARDSTQETQYF.

Many counts were recorded for this clone. Coverage ceases 3 residues before the CDR3 finishes, and the germline J gene fills in the end. The rearrangement links TRBV18 to TRBJ2-7, with 11 bases identical to TRBD1. The V gene's germline CDR1 is KGHSH and CDR2 LQKENI. V shed 6 bases and J 5 bases; nucleotides not matched to a gene: 6. This CDR3 contains 14 residues. CDR3 bases read: TGTGCCAGCTCTCCCGGACAGGGGGCCGACGAG. It translates to CASSPGQGADE. The whole CDR3 protein reads CASSPGQGADEQYF.

This clone was counted many times. The sequence runs out 3 residues before the end of the CDR3; the remainder is reconstructed from the germline J gene. V and J are TRBV5-1 and TRBJ1-1; D is perhaps TRBD1 (5 bases). CDR3 length equals 15 residues. Germline V gene data show CDR1 as SGHRS and CDR2 as YFSETQ. Trimming left V 2 bases short and J 0 bases short, with 11 bases between. The part of the CDR3 DNA that was read is TGCGCCAGCAGCTTCGGGCAGGACATGAACACTGAA. Translating gives CASSFGQDMNTE. The entire CDR3 sequence reads CASSFGQDMNTEAFF.

This clone appeared many times. The sequence runs out 3 residues before the end of the CDR3; the remainder is reconstructed from the germline J gene. V and J are TRBV18 and TRBJ2-2; D call uncertain. Between the trimmed V and J ends, which lost 3 bases and 5 bases, there was a span of 10 bases. Germline V lookup: CDR1 KGHSH, CDR2 LQKENI. The CDR3 is made up of 14 amino acids. The part of the CDR3 DNA that was read is TGTGCCAGCTCACCCCAGGTTGGGACCGGGGAG. Amino acid sequence: CASSPQVGTGE. The full CDR3 protein is CASSPQVGTGELFF.

This clone was detected many times. The read comes to an end 3 residues before the CDR3 does, leaving the germline J gene to fill in the end. The J gene is TRBJ1-5, the V gene TRBV7-2, with a possible D match to TRBD1 (6 bases). The germline CDR1 and CDR2 sequences are SGHTA and FQGNSA. The CDR3 length is 14 residues. V was clipped by 5 bases and J by 2 bases, with 10 bases between them. The covered CDR3 bases are TGTGCCAGCAGCCCAGGGGCTGGCAATCAGCCC. Its translation: CASSPGAGNQP. The whole CDR3 protein is CASSPGAGNQPQHF.

Regarding this clone: The read gets to within 3 residues of the CDR3 end, and the germline J gene fills in the rest. The chain recombines TRBV19 with TRBJ2-3; 7 bases map to TRBD1. Germline trimming cut 5 bases from V and 4 bases from J; bases unmatched to any gene: 9. Germline assignment: CDR1 LNHDA and CDR2 SQIVND (reference sequence). CDR3 length equals 15 residues. Partial CDR3 DNA: TGTGCCAGTAGTTCGACAGGGTTGTCCGCAGATACG. It codes for CASSSTGLSADT. The complete CDR3 reads CASSSTGLSADTQYF.

About this clone: The read ends 3 residues early relative to the CDR3; the germline J gene fills the gap. This chain uses TRBV5-1 with TRBJ2-1; 8 bases fit TRBD1. The CDR3 is 14 amino acids. Unmatched junction bases numbered 5, after V lost 3 bases and J lost 6 bases. Germline CDR1 reads SGHRS; CDR2 reads YFSETQ. The CDR3 here is CASSSPDRANEQFF. The DNA read from the CDR3 is TGCGCCAGCAGCTCCCCGGACAGGGCCAATGAG.

Ten or more counts support this clone. The read halts 3 residues ahead of the CDR3 end, with the missing end drawn from the germline J gene. This chain joins TRBV12-3 or TRBV12-4 and TRBJ2-3; maybe TRBD2 (6 bases). V was cut by 3 bases and J by 0 bases, with 10 bases left in between. This CDR3 has 15 residues. The covered CDR3 bases are TGTGCCAGCAGTTTGGCGGGGCTAAGCACAGATACG. Protein sequence: CASSLAGLSTDT. The complete CDR3 sequence is CASSLAGLSTDTQYF.

This clone has at least ten counts. The read terminates 3 residues ahead of where the CDR3 ends, so the germline J gene completes it. The chain is built from TRBV29-1 and TRBJ1-1; 8 nucleotides agree with TRBD1. Germline CDR1 SQVTM, CDR2 ANQGSEA. This CDR3 has 14 residues. Unmatched junction bases numbered 9, after V lost 4 bases and J lost 5 bases. CDR3 DNA, as far as it was read: TGCAGCGTTGTTTTCGGACAGGGAGGAACTGAA. It yields the protein CSVVFGQGGTE. From start to end, the CDR3 is CSVVFGQGGTEAFF.

This clone occurred many times. The CDR3 end falls 3 residues outside the read, so it is completed with the germline J gene. The gene calls are TRBV20-1 and TRBJ2-3; 11 bases map to TRBD2. J lost 1 base, V lost 5 bases, and 11 bases had no gene match. Germline V gene data show CDR1 as DFQATT and CDR2 as SNEGSKA (reference sequence). This CDR3 has 17 residues. CDR3 sequence reads: CSALIELAGVRTDTQYF. CDR3 DNA (partial): TGCAGTGCTCTGATCGAACTAGCGGGAGTTCGCACAGATACG.

This clone was picked up a small number of times. The read terminates 3 residues ahead of where the CDR3 ends, so the germline J gene completes it. The J gene is TRBJ2-4, the V gene TRBV6-2 or TRBV6-3; D is possibly TRBD2 (6 bases). Germline values: CDR1 MNHEY, CDR2 SVGEGT. The CDR3 consists of 13 residues. CDR3 residues: CASRYGTAYGQYF. The sequenced part of the CDR3 DNA is TGTGCCAGCAGATACGGGACTGCATATGGT.

This clone appeared a few times. At one boundary the junction diverges from the germline segment, which might be a read error. Sequencing ends 3 residues short of the CDR3 end; the germline J gene provides the rest. This CDR3 is also generated by other DNA sequences in the sample. This chain links TRBV18 with TRBJ1-3; D is perhaps TRBD1 (5 bases). CDR1 is KGHSH and CDR2 is LQKENI in the germline V gene. There are 18 residues in the CDR3. The CDR3 loop is CASSPPLTGAGTGNTIYF. The DNA read from the CDR3 is TGTGCCAGCTCACCGCCCCTCACCGGAGCAGGGACTGGAAACACG.

In this sample, this clone turned up a few times. The read finishes 3 residues shy of the CDR3 end, and the germline J gene is used to complete it. The J gene is TRBJ1-1, the V gene TRBV7-2; D is possibly TRBD1 (5 bases). V was cut by 5 bases and J by 1 base, with 8 bases left in between. The CDR3 is 13 residues long. CDR1 SGHTA and CDR2 FQGNSA come from the germline V gene. Incomplete CDR3 DNA: TGTGCCAGCAGCGGAGACAGGAACACTGAA. It yields the protein CASSGDRNTE. The CDR3, in full, reads CASSGDRNTEAFF.

The sample holds many counts of this clone. The CDR3 goes on 3 residues after the read ends, and that part is filled in from the germline J gene. The V and J genes are TRBV5-1 and TRBJ2-2; TRBD1 or TRBD2 may be the D gene (6 bases each). The CDR3 runs 17 residues. CDR1 and CDR2 (germline): SGHRS, YFSETQ. The CDR3 region is CASSLSVAGQDNSPLFF. The CDR3 DNA, read in part, is TGCGCCAGCAGCTTGTCAGTCGCGGGACAAGATAATTCACCG.

This clone was seen more than once but under ten times. Read sequence stops 3 residues before the CDR3 end, and the germline J gene provides the missing end. The chain couples TRBV7-2 to TRBJ2-4; 7 positions match TRBD1. The CDR3 extends over 12 amino acids. Germline values: CDR1 SGHTA, CDR2 FQGNSA. The CDR3 region is CASSVGGSGQYF. CDR3 DNA (partial): TGTGCCAGCAGCGTAGGGGGCTCTGGT. The entire variable domain, with the rest obtained from reference TRBV7-2 and TRBJ2-4, is as follows: GAGVSQSPSNKVTEKGKDVELRCDPISGHTALYWYRQSLGQGLEFLIYFQGNSAPDKSGLPSDRFSAERTGGSVSTLTIQRTQQEDSAVYLCASSVGGSGQYFGAGTRLSVL.

This clone was observed many times. The missing CDR3 end, 3 residues past where the read stops, is filled in from the germline J gene. V and J are TRBV9 and TRBJ2-7; TRBD1 might be the D (6 bases). Trimming left V 4 bases short and J 3 bases short, with 14 bases between. This CDR3 contains 14 residues. Germline-derived CDR1 and CDR2 are SGDLS and YYNGEE. The CDR3 is CASSPRDTVYEQYF. The CDR3 bases that were read are TGTGCCAGCAGCCCTCGGGACACTGTCTACGAG.

This clone was counted many times. The read terminates 3 residues before the CDR3 end, so the remaining end is supplied by the germline J gene. V usage is TRBV2 and J usage is TRBJ2-2, with 10 bases lining up with TRBD1. The CDR3 totals 17 residues. CDR1 and CDR2 from the germline V gene are SNHLY and FYNNEI. V dropped 7 bases and J dropped 4; count of bases not matched to a gene: 12. This chain's CDR3 is CASTTPGTGESTGELFF. The CDR3 DNA, read in part, is TGTGCCAGCACCACACCTGGGACAGGGGAAAGCACCGGGGAG.

In its sample, this clone was seen many times. Read coverage stops 3 residues before the CDR3 terminus; the germline J gene supplies the remainder. This chain joins TRBV30 and TRBJ1-1; the match to TRBD1 covers 7 bases. The CDR3 runs 12 residues. Per the germline V gene, CDR1 is GTSNPN and CDR2 is SVGIG (reference sequence). CDR3 residues: CAWDGTAQRAFF. The covered CDR3 bases are TGTGCCTGGGACGGGACAGCCCAGAGG.

This clone was picked up a small number of times. Read sequence stops 3 residues before the CDR3 end, and the germline J gene provides the missing end. The rearrangement uses TRBV6-2 or TRBV6-3 and TRBJ2-3, with TRBD2 matching over 9 bases. Germline values: CDR1 MNHEY, CDR2 SVGEGT. The CDR3 covers 15 residues. CDR3: CASRPLLAGPETQYF. The part of the CDR3 DNA that was read is TGTGCCAGCCGTCCTCTTCTAGCGGGACCGGAGACG.

Concerning this clone itself: The junction departs from the called germline gene at one end, perhaps through a read error. The read ends 3 residues before the CDR3 terminus; that terminus is restored from the germline J gene. This sequence joins TRBV7-7 and TRBJ2-5; D ambiguous. Per germline, CDR1 SSHAT and CDR2 FNYEAQ (reference sequence). The CDR3 is made up of 13 amino acids. CDR3 protein: CASSFGGQETQYF. Incomplete CDR3 DNA: TGTGCTAGCAGCTTCGGCGGACAAGAGACC.

This clone was observed many times. The read ends 3 residues before the CDR3 terminus; that terminus is restored from the germline J gene. The chain couples TRBV19 to TRBJ2-7; TRBD2 might be the D (6 bases). The V and J ends lost 5 bases and 5 bases respectively, with 13 bases between them. The CDR3 covers 13 residues. CDR1 and CDR2 from the germline V gene are LNHDA and SQIVND (reference sequence). The chain's CDR3 is CASSERRGNEQYF. CDR3 bases read: TGTGCCAGTAGTGAGAGGCGGGGAAACGAG.